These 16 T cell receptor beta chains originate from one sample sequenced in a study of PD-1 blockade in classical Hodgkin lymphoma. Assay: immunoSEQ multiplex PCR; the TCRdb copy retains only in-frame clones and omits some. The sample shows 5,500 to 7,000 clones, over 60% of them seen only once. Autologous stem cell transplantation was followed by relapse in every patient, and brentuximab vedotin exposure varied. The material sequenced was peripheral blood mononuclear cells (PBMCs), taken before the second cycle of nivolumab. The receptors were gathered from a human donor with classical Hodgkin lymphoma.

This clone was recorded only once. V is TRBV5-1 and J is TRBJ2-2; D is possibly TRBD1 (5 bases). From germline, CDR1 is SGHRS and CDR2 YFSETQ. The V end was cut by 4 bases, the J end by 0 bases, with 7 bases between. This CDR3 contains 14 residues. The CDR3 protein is CASSKDTNTGELFF. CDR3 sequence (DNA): TGCGCCAGCAGCAAGGACACGAACACCGGGGAGCTGTTTTTT. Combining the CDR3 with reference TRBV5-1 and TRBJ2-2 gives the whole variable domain KAGVTQTPRYLIKTRGQQVTLSCSPISGHRSVSWYQQTPGQGLQFLFEYFSETQRNKGNFPGRFSGRQFSNSRSEMNVSTLELGDSALYLCASSKDTNTGELFFGEGSRLTVL.

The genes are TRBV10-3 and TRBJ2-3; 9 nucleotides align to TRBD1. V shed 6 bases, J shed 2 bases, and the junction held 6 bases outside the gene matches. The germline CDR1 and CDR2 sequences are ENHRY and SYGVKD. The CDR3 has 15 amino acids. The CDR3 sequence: CAISLGQGLTDTQYF. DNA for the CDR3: TGTGCCATCAGCTTGGGACAGGGCCTCACAGATACGCAGTATTTT.

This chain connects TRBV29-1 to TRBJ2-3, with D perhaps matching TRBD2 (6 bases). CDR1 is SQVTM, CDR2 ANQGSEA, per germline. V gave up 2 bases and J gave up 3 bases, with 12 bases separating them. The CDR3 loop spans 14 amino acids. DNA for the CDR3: TGCAGCGTTGAAAATAGCGGTTATACAGATACGCAGTATTTT. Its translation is CSVENSGYTDTQYF.

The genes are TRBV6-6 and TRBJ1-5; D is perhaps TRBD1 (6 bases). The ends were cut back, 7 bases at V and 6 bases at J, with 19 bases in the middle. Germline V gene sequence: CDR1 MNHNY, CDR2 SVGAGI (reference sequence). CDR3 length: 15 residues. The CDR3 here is CASNAKQGSGQPQHF. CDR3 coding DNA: TGTGCCAGCAACGCGAAACAGGGCTCGGGTCAGCCCCAGCATTTT.

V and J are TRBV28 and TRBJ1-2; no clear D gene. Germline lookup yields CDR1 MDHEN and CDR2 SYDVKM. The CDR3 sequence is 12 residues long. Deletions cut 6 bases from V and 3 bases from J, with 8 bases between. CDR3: CASSQRDYGYTF. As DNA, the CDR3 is TGTGCCAGCAGCCAGAGGGACTATGGCTACACCTTC.

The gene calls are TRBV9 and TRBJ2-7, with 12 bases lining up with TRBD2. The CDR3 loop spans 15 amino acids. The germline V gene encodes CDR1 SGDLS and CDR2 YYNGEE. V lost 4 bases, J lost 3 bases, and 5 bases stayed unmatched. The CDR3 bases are TGTGCCAGCAGCCCCGCTAGCGGGGGGGTCTACGAGCAGTACTTC. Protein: CASSPASGGVYEQYF.

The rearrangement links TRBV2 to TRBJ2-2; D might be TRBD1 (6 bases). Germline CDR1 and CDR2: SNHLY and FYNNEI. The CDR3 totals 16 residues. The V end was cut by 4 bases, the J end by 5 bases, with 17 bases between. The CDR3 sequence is CASSAEWAGQTGELFF. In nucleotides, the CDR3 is TGTGCCAGCAGTGCTGAGTGGGCAGGACAGACCGGGGAGCTGTTTTTT.

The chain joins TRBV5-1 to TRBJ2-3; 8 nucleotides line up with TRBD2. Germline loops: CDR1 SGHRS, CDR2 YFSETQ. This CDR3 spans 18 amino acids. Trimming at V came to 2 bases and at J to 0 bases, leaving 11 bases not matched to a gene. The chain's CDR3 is CASSFGTSRRTSTDTQYF. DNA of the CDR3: TGCGCCAGCAGCTTTGGGACTAGTCGGCGCACGAGCACAGATACGCAGTATTTT.

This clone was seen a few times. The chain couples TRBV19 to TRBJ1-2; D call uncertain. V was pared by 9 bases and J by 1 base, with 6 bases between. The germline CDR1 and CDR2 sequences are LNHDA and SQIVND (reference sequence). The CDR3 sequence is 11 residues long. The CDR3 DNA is TGTGCCAGCCGGGATAACTATGGCTACACCTTC. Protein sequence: CASRDNYGYTF. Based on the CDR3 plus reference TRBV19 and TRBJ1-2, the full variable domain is DGGITQSPKYLFRKEGQNVTLSCEQNLNHDAMYWYRQDPGQGLRLIYYSQIVNDFQKGDIAEGYSVSREKKESFPLTVTSAQKNPTAFYLCASRDNYGYTFGSGTRLTVV.

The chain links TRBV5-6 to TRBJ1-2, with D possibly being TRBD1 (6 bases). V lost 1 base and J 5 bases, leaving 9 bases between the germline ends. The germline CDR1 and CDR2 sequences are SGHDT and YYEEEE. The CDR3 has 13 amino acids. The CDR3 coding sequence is TGTGCCAGCAGCTTGACCACAGGGTATGGCTACACCTTC. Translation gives CASSLTTGYGYTF. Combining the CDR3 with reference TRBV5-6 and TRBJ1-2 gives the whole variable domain DAGVTQSPTHLIKTRGQQVTLRCSPKSGHDTVSWYQQALGQGPQFIFQYYEEEERQRGNFPDRFSGHQFPNYSSELNVNALLLGDSALYLCASSLTTGYGYTFGSGTRLTVV.

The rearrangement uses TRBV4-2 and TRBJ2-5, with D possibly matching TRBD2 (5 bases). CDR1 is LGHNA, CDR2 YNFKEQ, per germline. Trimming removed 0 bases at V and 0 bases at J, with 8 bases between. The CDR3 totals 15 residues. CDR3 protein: CASSQDPGYQETQYF. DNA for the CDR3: TGTGCCAGCAGCCAAGATCCGGGGTACCAAGAGACCCAGTACTTC.

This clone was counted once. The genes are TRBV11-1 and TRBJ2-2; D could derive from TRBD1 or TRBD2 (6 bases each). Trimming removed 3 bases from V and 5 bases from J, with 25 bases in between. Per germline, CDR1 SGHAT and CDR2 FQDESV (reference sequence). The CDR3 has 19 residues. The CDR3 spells CASSLAPHRAAGRTGELFF. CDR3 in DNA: TGTGCCAGCAGCTTGGCTCCCCACAGGGCTGCGGGGAGGACCGGGGAGCTGTTTTTT.

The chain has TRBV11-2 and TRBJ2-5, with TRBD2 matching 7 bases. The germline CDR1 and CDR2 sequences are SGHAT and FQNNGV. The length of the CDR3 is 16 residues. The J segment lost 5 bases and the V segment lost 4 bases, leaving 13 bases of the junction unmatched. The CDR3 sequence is CASSSGTKSQSETQYF. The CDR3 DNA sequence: TGTGCCAGCAGCTCCGGGACTAAAAGTCAGTCGGAGACCCAGTACTTC.

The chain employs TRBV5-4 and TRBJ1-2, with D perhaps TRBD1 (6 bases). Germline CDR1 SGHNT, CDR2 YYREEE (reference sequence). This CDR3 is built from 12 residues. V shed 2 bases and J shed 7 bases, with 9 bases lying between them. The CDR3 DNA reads TGTGCCAGCAGCTTCGGGACACTTGGCTACACCTTC. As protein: CASSFGTLGYTF.

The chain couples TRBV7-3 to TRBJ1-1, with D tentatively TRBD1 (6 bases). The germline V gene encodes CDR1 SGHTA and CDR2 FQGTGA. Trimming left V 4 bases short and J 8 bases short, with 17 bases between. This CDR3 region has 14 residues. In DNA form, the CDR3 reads TGTGCCAGCAGCTACACAGCAGGGGACCAGGAAGCTTTCTTT. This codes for CASSYTAGDQEAFF.

In DNA, the CDR3 is TGTGCCAGCAGCTCAACTAGCGGGAGTATGTATGAGCAGTTCTTC. It encodes CASSSTSGSMYEQFF. This chain joins TRBV7-3 and TRBJ2-1; 11 bases align to TRBD2. Germline lookup yields CDR1 SGHTA and CDR2 FQGTGA. V lost 4 bases and J lost 8; bases outside the gene matches: 7. CDR3 length: 15 amino acids.